This TCR beta chain originates from a study of blood T cell repertoires in COVID-19. Study information: PBMCs, B-cell-depleted T cells, or T cells provided the cDNA or gDNA that made up the material.

The data were produced by immunoSEQ multiplex PCR, yet TCRdb's version contains in-frame clones alone and is incomplete. This repertoire shows 450,000 or so clones, 70% to 90% found once; its top ten account for roughly 1.6%. In germline, CDR1 is MNHEY, CDR2 SVGAGI. The length of the CDR3 is 16 residues. V dropped 2 bases and J dropped 5; count of bases not matched to a gene: 8. The chain carries TRBV6-5 and TRBJ2-2; 7 nucleotides match TRBD1. Sequencing was done on a sample of peripheral blood. This receptor was taken from a woman in her forties with COVID-19, enrolled during active disease. The CDR3 DNA sequence: TGTGCCAGCAGTTACGTTTGGACAGGAGGAACCGGGGAGCTGTTTTTT. The encoded protein is CASSYVWTGGTGELFF.